One sample yielded the 32 T cell receptor beta chains listed below, sequenced in a study of beta chain features in type 1 diabetes. The entirety of the isolated RNA underwent reverse transcription, so expressed TCRB transcripts were sequenced. Produced via immunoSEQ multiplex PCR; TCRdb's table is partial and in-frame only. The data show 900,000 or so clones, roughly 16% seen once. Source material: naive CD4+ T cells from blood. These receptors were collected from a woman aged 18-35 years in good health.

V and J are TRBV10-3 and TRBJ2-7, with 10 positions matching TRBD1. The CDR3 length is 15 residues. CDR1 and CDR2 from the germline V gene are ENHRY and SYGVKD. J gave up 4 bases and V 8 bases, and 11 bases lay outside the gene matches. The CDR3 loop is CAIGLGDRGLYEQYF. CDR3 nucleotide sequence: TGTGCCATCGGTCTCGGGGACAGGGGCTTATACGAGCAGTACTTC.

As to this clone: One end of the junction is discordant with germline, which a read error may explain. The rearrangement joins TRBV7-7 to TRBJ2-1; D might be TRBD2 (6 bases). Germline V gene sequence: CDR1 SSHAT, CDR2 FNYEAQ (reference sequence). The CDR3 is 16 residues long. CDR3: CASSWGLQLLYNEQFF. CDR3 nucleotides: TGTGCTAGCAGCTGGGGACTCCAGCTCCTCTACAATGAGCAGTTCTTC.

J is TRBJ1-3 and V is TRBV6-6; D remains unclear. The CDR3 length is 16 residues. Germline CDR1 and CDR2: MNHNY and SVGAGI (reference sequence). V was trimmed by 0 bases and J by 0 bases, leaving 9 bases between them. In nucleotides, the CDR3 is TGTGCCAGCAGTTACTCCGCAGGAAGCTCTGGAAACACCATATATTTT. As protein: CASSYSAGSSGNTIYF.

This clone was found a few times. The CDR3 DNA sequence: TGTGCCAGTGCGTCGTCATACGAGCAGTACTTC. This encodes CASASSYEQYF. The chain uses TRBV6-6 and TRBJ2-7; D is unresolved. The ends were cut back, 9 bases at V and 4 bases at J, with 10 bases in the middle. The CDR3 totals 11 residues. Per germline, CDR1 MNHNY and CDR2 SVGAGI (reference sequence).

CDR3 coding DNA: TGTGCCAGCAGCCAAGCGGGAGCGGGGGGAGAGACCCAGTACTTC. Translating it yields CASSQAGAGGETQYF. The gene calls are TRBV4-2 and TRBJ2-5; 9 positions agree with TRBD2. V was clipped by 1 base and J by 4 bases; unmatched bases: 4. The CDR3 sequence is 15 residues long. Per the germline V gene, CDR1 is LGHNA and CDR2 is YNFKEQ.

The table lists this clone with a few counts. The V and J genes are TRBV5-1 and TRBJ2-7; possibly TRBD1 for D (6 bases). V gave up 4 bases and J gave up 3 bases, with 14 bases separating them. The CDR3 is 14 amino acids. Looked up from germline, CDR1 is SGHRS and CDR2 is YFSETQ. The CDR3 bases are TGCGCCAGCAGCCCAAACAGGGCCGACTACGAGCAGTACTTC. Translation: CASSPNRADYEQYF. The full variable domain, with the rest looked up from reference TRBV5-1 and TRBJ2-7, is KAGVTQTPRYLIKTRGQQVTLSCSPISGHRSVSWYQQTPGQGLQFLFEYFSETQRNKGNFPGRFSGRQFSNSRSEMNVSTLELGDSALYLCASSPNRADYEQYFGPGTRLTVT.

This chain connects TRBV19 to TRBJ2-4; weak D call: TRBD1 (6 bases). Germline lookup yields CDR1 LNHDA and CDR2 SQIVND (reference sequence). The CDR3 runs 18 residues. V was clipped by 1 base and J by 0 bases, with 16 bases between them. CDR3 coding DNA: TGTGCCAGTAGTATAGGACGAGGACAGTCCTTAGCCAAAAACATTCAGTACTTC. Its translation is CASSIGRGQSLAKNIQYF.

The DNA of the CDR3 is TGTGCCAGCAGCTTGACAGGGTGGGAGACCCAGTACTTC. This encodes CASSLTGWETQYF. The chain has TRBV5-6 and TRBJ2-5; TRBD1 might be the D (6 bases). Germline CDR1 is SGHDT and CDR2 is YYEEEE. This CDR3 has 13 amino acids. V gave up 1 base and J gave up 5 bases, with 9 bases separating them.

This clone was seen more than once but under ten times. The chain recombines TRBV19 with TRBJ1-2; D is unclear. The V gene's germline CDR1 is LNHDA and CDR2 SQIVND (reference sequence). The CDR3 spans 13 residues. The germline V and J ends were trimmed by 2 bases and 8 bases, with 12 bases remaining between them. The CDR3 nucleotides read TGTGCCAGTAGTATACCAGGCGCTCGGGGCTACACCTTC. It translates to CASSIPGARGYTF. The variable domain in full, completed from reference TRBV19 and TRBJ1-2, reads DGGITQSPKYLFRKEGQNVTLSCEQNLNHDAMYWYRQDPGQGLRLIYYSQIVNDFQKGDIAEGYSVSREKKESFPLTVTSAQKNPTAFYLCASSIPGARGYTFGSGTRLTVV.

This clone showed up just a few times. In DNA, the CDR3 is TGTGCCAGCAGCTTAGCCGGGGAGGTTGGCTACACCTTC. This encodes CASSLAGEVGYTF. The rearrangement links TRBV7-2 to TRBJ1-2; no clear D gene. CDR3 length: 13 amino acids. CDR1 and CDR2 (germline): SGHTA, FQGNSA. The V end lost 0 bases, the J end lost 7 bases, and 9 bases lay between the germline ends.

This clone was found many times. The chain combines TRBV23-1 with TRBJ1-5, with a weak D call TRBD1 (5 bases). TRBV23-1 is an ORF, and what it does is uncertain. This CDR3 spans 16 amino acids. V shed 4 bases and J shed 2 bases, with 15 bases lying between them. The CDR3: CASSPDQGLCNQPQHF. The DNA for the CDR3 is TGCGCCAGCAGTCCCGACCAGGGACTCTGCAATCAGCCCCAGCATTTT.

V gene TRBV4-3 combines with J gene TRBJ1-2, with a possible D match to TRBD1 (6 bases). Germline V gives CDR1 LGHNA, CDR2 YSLEER. The CDR3 covers 13 residues. V dropped 1 base and J dropped 8 bases, with 11 bases sitting between them. The CDR3 DNA sequence: TGCGCCAGCAGCCAAGTTAGGGGGAGCGGCTACACCTTC. This encodes CASSQVRGSGYTF.

The CDR3 spells CASSRALNTGELFF. For the CDR3, the DNA is TGCGCCAGCAGCCGGGCCCTGAACACCGGGGAGCTGTTTTTT. The rearrangement uses TRBV5-1 and TRBJ2-2; D is ambiguous. V lost 4 bases to trimming and J lost 1 base, with 8 bases between them. Germline values: CDR1 SGHRS, CDR2 YFSETQ. This CDR3 is 14 amino acids long.

This clone has a handful of counts. V and J are TRBV7-8 and TRBJ1-1, with D unresolved. The CDR3 has 16 amino acids. V was cut by 2 bases and J by 1 base, with 14 bases left in between. Germline V gene sequence: CDR1 SGHVS, CDR2 FQNEAQ. The CDR3 reads CASSLMSGRENTEAFF. The CDR3 nucleotides are TGTGCCAGCAGCTTAATGTCTGGGCGGGAGAACACTGAAGCTTTCTTT.

This clone was counted a few times. The genes are TRBV7-3 and TRBJ2-2; the D is unclear. The V and J ends lost 0 bases and 7 bases respectively, with 12 bases between them. There are 15 residues in the CDR3. The V gene's germline CDR1 is SGHTA and CDR2 FQGTGA. The CDR3 DNA reads TGTGCCAGCAGCTTAACCCCCGGTGGTGGCGGGGAGCTGTTTTTT. Translating it yields CASSLTPGGGGELFF.

The genes are TRBV15 and TRBJ1-5; the D is unclear. Trimming removed 2 bases at V and 5 bases at J, with 4 bases between. This CDR3 comprises 12 residues. CDR1 LNHNV and CDR2 YYDKDF come from the germline V gene (reference sequence). CDR3 protein: CATSRRDQPQHF. The CDR3 region has the DNA TGTGCCACCAGCAGAAGAGATCAGCCCCAGCATTTT.

This clone turned up a few times. V gene TRBV20-1 combines with J gene TRBJ2-5; D is unresolved. V was cut by 3 bases and J by 12 bases, with 11 bases left in between. The germline V gene encodes CDR1 DFQATT and CDR2 SNEGSKA (reference sequence). The CDR3 consists of 10 residues. The CDR3 DNA sequence: TGCAGTGCTAGGGCTAGGTTAGAGTACTTC. Protein product: CSARARLEYF.

The rearrangement joins TRBV28 to TRBJ2-7; D remains ambiguous. The CDR3 is 12 amino acids. In germline, CDR1 is MDHEN, CDR2 SYDVKM. V lost 6 bases, J lost 4 bases, and 10 bases lay in between. CDR3 nucleotide sequence: TGTGCCAGCAGCCACCAGGCATACGAGCAGTACTTC. Protein sequence: CASSHQAYEQYF.

V and J are TRBV6-1 and TRBJ2-2, with 12 bases identical to TRBD2. The J segment lost 1 base and the V segment lost 4 bases, leaving 4 bases of the junction unmatched. The CDR3 length is 17 residues. The germline CDR1 and CDR2 sequences are MNHNS and SASEGT. This chain's CDR3 is CASSGLAGVGNTGELFF. The CDR3 region has the DNA TGTGCCAGCAGTGGACTAGCGGGAGTTGGGAACACCGGGGAGCTGTTTTTT.

V gene TRBV5-6 combines with J gene TRBJ2-7; TRBD1 aligns across 10 bases. Germline assignment: CDR1 SGHDT and CDR2 YYEEEE. J lost 2 bases, V lost 2 bases, and 4 bases had no gene match. This CDR3 is built from 15 residues. CDR3 sequence reads: CASSFVTGGPYEQYF. CDR3 nucleotide sequence: TGTGCCAGCAGCTTTGTGACAGGGGGCCCCTACGAGCAGTACTTC.

This chain links TRBV5-1 with TRBJ2-7, with D possibly being TRBD2 (6 bases). CDR1 is SGHRS, CDR2 YFSETQ, per germline. The length of the CDR3 is 14 residues. Trimming left V 0 bases short and J 4 bases short, with 11 bases between. CDR3 bases: TGCGCCAGCAGCTTGGGACTAGATAGTTACGAGCAGTACTTC. Its translation: CASSLGLDSYEQYF.

This clone has only a few counts. This chain connects TRBV7-6 to TRBJ1-1; D uncertain. The CDR3 contains 13 residues. In germline, CDR1 is SGHVS, CDR2 FNYEAQ. V lost 2 bases and J lost 10, with 14 bases in between. The chain's CDR3 is CASSLRYPERAFF. The CDR3 nucleotides read TGTGCCAGCAGCTTACGATATCCTGAACGAGCTTTCTTT.

This clone has a handful of counts. The V call is TRBV19, the J call TRBJ2-1; D is perhaps TRBD1 or TRBD2 (5 bases each). The CDR3 has 15 residues. The germline CDR1 and CDR2 sequences are LNHDA and SQIVND (reference sequence). V dropped 3 bases and J dropped 6 bases, with 15 bases sitting between them. The CDR3 spells CASSMSWGNGNEQFF. The CDR3 DNA reads as TGTGCCAGTAGTATGAGTTGGGGGAACGGCAATGAGCAGTTCTTC.

Turning to this clone: In the same sample, other DNA sequences code for this CDR3. The J gene is TRBJ2-7, the V gene TRBV18; 11 bases line up with TRBD1. CDR1 and CDR2 (germline): KGHSH, LQKENI. The junction had 4 bases not matched to a gene; V was cut back by 0 bases and J by 3 bases. The length of the CDR3 is 16 residues. CDR3 sequence: CASSPPSGTGGYEQYF. The CDR3 DNA follows: TGTGCCAGCTCACCACCCAGCGGGACAGGGGGCTACGAGCAGTACTTC.

Many counts were recorded for this clone. V usage is TRBV18 and J usage is TRBJ2-6; D call uncertain. Germline CDR1 is KGHSH and CDR2 is LQKENI. V shed 5 bases and J shed 0 bases, with 2 bases lying between them. The CDR3 is made up of 13 amino acids. The CDR3, as DNA: TGTGCCAGCTCAGACTCTGGGGCCAACGTCCTGACTTTC. Encoded protein: CASSDSGANVLTF.

The chain joins TRBV18 to TRBJ1-2, with TRBD1 identical over 8 bases. The germline V gene encodes CDR1 KGHSH and CDR2 LQKENI. Losses at the gene ends were 6 bases for V and 3 bases for J; bases not matched to a gene: 3. The CDR3 contains 13 residues. CDR3 residues: CASSMDRDYGYTF. DNA for the CDR3: TGTGCCAGCTCTATGGACAGGGACTATGGCTACACCTTC.

V gene TRBV6-1 combines with J gene TRBJ2-7; possibly TRBD1 or TRBD2 for D (5 bases each). V lost 3 bases and J 6 bases, leaving 12 bases between the germline ends. The CDR3 totals 13 residues. CDR1 is MNHNS, CDR2 SASEGT, per germline. CDR3 residues: CASSDTGPGEQYF. In DNA, the CDR3 is TGTGCCAGCAGTGACACGGGGCCGGGCGAGCAGTACTTC.

This clone occurred a few times. The J gene is TRBJ2-7, the V gene TRBV6-1, with unresolved D. Germline assignment: CDR1 MNHNS and CDR2 SASEGT. Trimming shortened V by 4 bases and J by 1 base, and 17 bases separated the two germline ends. The CDR3 length is 16 residues. CDR3 residues: CASSGREQYRSYEQYF. Here the CDR3 DNA reads TGTGCCAGCAGTGGTCGTGAACAGTACCGTTCCTACGAGCAGTACTTC.

The V and J genes are TRBV19 and TRBJ2-1; 9 bases are a match to TRBD2. J gave up 5 bases and V 3 bases, and 8 bases lay outside the gene matches. Per germline, CDR1 LNHDA and CDR2 SQIVND (reference sequence). The CDR3 has 16 residues. For the CDR3, the DNA is TGTGCCAGTAGTATCGTCGGGACTAGCCGGCACAATGAGCAGTTCTTC. Translated: CASSIVGTSRHNEQFF.

This chain links TRBV2 with TRBJ2-5; D remains unclear. The V end was cut by 4 bases, the J end by 5 bases, with 11 bases between. Germline loops: CDR1 SNHLY, CDR2 FYNNEI. The CDR3 has 13 amino acids. The CDR3, as DNA: TGTGCCAGCAGTGTCGATTATTTGGAGACCCAGTACTTC. This encodes CASSVDYLETQYF.

In this sample, this clone turned up a few times. This chain joins TRBV6-6 and TRBJ2-1; D perhaps matches TRBD2 (6 bases). The CDR3 has 12 amino acids. Trimming removed 8 bases from V and 8 bases from J, with 13 bases in between. Looked up from germline, CDR1 is MNHNY and CDR2 is SVGAGI (reference sequence). In nucleotides, the CDR3 is TGTGCCAGCGAAGGCAGGAGGGATGAGCAGTTCTTC. Translation: CASEGRRDEQFF.

In this sample, this clone turned up a few times. The rearrangement uses TRBV7-2 and TRBJ2-4; no reliable D call. The V and J ends lost 5 bases and 4 bases respectively, with 18 bases between them. The CDR3 is made up of 16 amino acids. CDR1 and CDR2 (germline): SGHTA, FQGNSA. CDR3 protein: CASSPRPLTAKNIQYF. DNA for the CDR3: TGTGCCAGCAGCCCGCGACCCTTAACTGCTAAAAACATTCAGTACTTC.